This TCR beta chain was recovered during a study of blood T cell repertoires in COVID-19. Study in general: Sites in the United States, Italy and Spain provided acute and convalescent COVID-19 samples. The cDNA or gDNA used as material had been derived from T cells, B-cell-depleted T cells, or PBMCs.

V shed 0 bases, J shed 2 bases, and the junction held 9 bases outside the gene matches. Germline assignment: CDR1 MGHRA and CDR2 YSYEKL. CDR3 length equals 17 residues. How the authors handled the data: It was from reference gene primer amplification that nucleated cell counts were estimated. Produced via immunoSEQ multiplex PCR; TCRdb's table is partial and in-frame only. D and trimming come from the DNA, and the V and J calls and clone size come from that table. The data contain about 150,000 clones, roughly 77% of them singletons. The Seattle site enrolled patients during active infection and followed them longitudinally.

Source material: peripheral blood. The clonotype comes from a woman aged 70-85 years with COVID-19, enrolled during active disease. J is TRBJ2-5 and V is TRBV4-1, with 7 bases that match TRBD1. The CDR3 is CASSQDGAGGPQETQYF. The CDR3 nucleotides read TGCGCCAGCAGCCAAGATGGGGCAGGGGGTCCTCAAGAGACCCAGTACTTC.